This TCR beta chain was found in a study of cytomegalovirus exposure and HLA in healthy donors. This clone turned up a few times. Donors had nominal health at sampling but likely had unrecorded immune exposures. Germline values: CDR1 MNHEY, CDR2 SVGAGI. The trim removed 6 bases at V and 11 bases at J, leaving 11 bases unmatched. This CDR3 has 13 residues. Primers: 60 Vbeta forward and 13 Jbeta reverse. Repertoires were generated with immunoSEQ multiplex PCR, while TCRdb's copy carries only in-frame clones and drops some. This sample carries fewer than 90,000 clones, 70% of them seen once, and the ten largest clones take less than 10%.

Sequenced input: PBMCs. This sequence was found in a woman in her forties or fifties in good health and CMV-seropositive. This chain links TRBV6-5 with TRBJ1-1, with 8 bases identical to TRBD1. DNA of the CDR3: TGTGCCAGCAGACAGGACAGGGAATTTCGCGCTTTCTTT. It translates to CASRQDREFRAFF.